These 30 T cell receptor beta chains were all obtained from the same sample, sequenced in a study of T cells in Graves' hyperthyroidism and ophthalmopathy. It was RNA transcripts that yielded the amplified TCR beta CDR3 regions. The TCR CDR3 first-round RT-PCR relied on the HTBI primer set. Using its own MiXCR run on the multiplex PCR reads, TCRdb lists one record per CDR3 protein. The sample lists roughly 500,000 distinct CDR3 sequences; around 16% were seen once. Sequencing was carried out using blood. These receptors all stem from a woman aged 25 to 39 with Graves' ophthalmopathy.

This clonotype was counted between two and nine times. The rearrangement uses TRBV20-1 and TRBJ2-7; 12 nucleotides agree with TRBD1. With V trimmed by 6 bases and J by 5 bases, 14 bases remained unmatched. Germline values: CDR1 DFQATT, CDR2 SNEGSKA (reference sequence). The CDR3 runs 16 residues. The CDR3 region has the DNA TGCAGTGCCCCCCGGCTTCCGGGACAGGGGGCTGACGAGCAGTACTTC. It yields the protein CSAPRLPGQGADEQYF.

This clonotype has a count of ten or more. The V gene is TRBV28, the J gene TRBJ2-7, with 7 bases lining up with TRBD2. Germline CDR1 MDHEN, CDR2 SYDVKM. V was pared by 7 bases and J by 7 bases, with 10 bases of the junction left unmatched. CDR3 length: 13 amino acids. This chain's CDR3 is CASTLVQGGEQYF. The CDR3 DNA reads TGTGCCAGCACCTTGGTCCAGGGAGGGGAGCAGTACTTC.

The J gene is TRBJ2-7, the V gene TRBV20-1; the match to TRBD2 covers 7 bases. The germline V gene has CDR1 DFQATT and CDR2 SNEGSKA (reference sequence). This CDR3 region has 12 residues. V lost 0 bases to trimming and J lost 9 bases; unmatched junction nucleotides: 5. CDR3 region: CSARDPGGVQYF. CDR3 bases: TGCAGTGCTAGAGATCCGGGGGGTGTGCAGTACTTC.

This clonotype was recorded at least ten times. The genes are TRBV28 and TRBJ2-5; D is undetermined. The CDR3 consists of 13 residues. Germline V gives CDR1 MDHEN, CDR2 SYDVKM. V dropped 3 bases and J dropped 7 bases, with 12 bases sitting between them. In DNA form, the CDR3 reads TGTGCCAGCAGTTTTGGTACTGACGTGACCCAGTACTTC. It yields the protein CASSFGTDVTQYF. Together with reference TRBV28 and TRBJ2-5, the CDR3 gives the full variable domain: DVKVTQSSRYLVKRTGEKVFLECVQDMDHENMFWYRQDPGLGLRLIYFSYDVKMKEKGDIPEGYSVSREKKERFSLILESASTNQTSMYLCASSFGTDVTQYFGPGTRLLVL.

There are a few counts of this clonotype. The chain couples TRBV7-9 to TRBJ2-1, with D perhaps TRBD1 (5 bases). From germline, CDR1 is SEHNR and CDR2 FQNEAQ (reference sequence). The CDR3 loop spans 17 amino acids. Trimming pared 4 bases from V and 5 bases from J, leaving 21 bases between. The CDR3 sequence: CASSSLKYSRGNNEQFF. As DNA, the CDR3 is TGTGCCAGCAGCTCCTTAAAGTACTCTAGGGGAAACAATGAGCAGTTCTTC.

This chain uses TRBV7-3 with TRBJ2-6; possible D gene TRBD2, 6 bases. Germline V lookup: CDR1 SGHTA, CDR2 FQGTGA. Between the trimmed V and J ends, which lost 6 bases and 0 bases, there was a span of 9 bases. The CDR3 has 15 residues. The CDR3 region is CASRLGGSGANVLTF. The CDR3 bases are TGTGCCAGCAGGTTGGGGGGCTCTGGGGCCAACGTCCTGACTTTC. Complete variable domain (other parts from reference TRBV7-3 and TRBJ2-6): GAGVSQTPSNKVTEKGKYVELRCDPISGHTALYWYRQSLGQGPEFLIYFQGTGAADDSGLPNDRFFAVRPEGSVSTLKIQRTERGDSAVYLCASRLGGSGANVLTFGAGSRLTVL.

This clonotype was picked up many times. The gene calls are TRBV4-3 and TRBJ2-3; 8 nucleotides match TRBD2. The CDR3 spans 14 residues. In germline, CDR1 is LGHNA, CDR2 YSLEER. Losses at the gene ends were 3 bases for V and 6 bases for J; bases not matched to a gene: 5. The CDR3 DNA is TGCGCCAGCAGCCAGGGACTAGTGCGGGATACGCAGTATTTT. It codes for CASSQGLVRDTQYF.

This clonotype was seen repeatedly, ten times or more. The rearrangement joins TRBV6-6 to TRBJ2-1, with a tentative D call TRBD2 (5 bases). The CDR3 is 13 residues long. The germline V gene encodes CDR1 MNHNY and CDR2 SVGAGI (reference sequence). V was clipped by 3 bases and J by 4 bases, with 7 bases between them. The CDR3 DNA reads TGTGCCAGCAGTTATCGGGAATACAATGAGCAGTTCTTC. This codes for CASSYREYNEQFF.

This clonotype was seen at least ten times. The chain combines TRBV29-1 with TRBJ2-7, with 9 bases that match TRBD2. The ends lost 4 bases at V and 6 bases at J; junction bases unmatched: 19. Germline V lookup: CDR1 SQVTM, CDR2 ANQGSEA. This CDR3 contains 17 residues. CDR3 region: CSVVPPRGGAGSVEQYF. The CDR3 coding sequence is TGCAGCGTTGTACCACCGCGGGGGGGAGCGGGCAGTGTCGAGCAGTACTTC.

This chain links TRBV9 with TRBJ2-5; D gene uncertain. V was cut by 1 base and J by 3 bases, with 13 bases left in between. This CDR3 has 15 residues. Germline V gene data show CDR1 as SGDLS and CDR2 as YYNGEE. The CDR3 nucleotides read TGTGCCAGCAGCGTATCCCCCCTCCCTAAAGAGACCCAGTACTTC. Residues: CASSVSPLPKETQYF.

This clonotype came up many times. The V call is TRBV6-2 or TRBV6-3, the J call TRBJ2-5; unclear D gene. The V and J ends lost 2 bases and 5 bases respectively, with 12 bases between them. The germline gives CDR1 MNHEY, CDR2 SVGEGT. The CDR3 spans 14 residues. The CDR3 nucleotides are TGTGCCAGCAGTTACGACTGGTATGAGGAGACCCAGTACTTC. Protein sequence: CASSYDWYEETQYF.

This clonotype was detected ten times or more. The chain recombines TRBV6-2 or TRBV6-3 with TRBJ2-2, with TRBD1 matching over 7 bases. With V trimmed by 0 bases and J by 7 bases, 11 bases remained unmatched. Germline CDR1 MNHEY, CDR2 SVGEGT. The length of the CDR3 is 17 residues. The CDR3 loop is CASSYSPGQPRIGELFF. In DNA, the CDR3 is TGTGCCAGCAGTTACTCGCCGGGACAGCCGAGGATCGGGGAGCTGTTTTTT.

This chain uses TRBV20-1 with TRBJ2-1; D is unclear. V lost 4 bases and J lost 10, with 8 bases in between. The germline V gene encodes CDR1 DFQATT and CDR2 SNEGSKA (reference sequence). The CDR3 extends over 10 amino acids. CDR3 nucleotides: TGCAGTGCTAAACAAGTCGAGCAGTTCTTC. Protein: CSAKQVEQFF.

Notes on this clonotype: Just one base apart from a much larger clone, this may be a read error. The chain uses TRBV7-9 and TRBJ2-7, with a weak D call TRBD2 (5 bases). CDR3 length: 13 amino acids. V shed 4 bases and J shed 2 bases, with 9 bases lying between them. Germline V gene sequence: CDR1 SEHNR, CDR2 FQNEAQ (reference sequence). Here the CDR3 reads CASSSGSAYEQYF. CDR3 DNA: TGTGCCAGCAGCTCGGGGTCAGCCTACGAGCAGTACTTC.

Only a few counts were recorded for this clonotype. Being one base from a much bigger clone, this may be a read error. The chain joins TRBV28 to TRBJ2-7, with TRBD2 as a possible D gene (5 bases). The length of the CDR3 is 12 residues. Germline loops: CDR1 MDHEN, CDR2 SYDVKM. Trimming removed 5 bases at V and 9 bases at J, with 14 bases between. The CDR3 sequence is CASSPDWNVQYF. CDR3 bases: TGTGCCAGCAGTCCGGACTGGAACGTGCAGTACTTC.

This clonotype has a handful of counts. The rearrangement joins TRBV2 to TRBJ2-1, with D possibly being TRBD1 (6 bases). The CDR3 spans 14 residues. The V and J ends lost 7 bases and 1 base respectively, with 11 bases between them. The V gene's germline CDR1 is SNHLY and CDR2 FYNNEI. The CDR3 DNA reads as TGTGCCAGCAACGGTGGACAGTCCTACAATGAGCAGTTCTTC. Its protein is CASNGGQSYNEQFF.

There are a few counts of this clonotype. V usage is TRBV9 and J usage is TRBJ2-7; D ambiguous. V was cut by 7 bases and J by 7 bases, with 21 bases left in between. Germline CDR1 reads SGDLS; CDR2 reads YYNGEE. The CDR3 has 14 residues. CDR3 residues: CASSPWDKAREQYF. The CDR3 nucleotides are TGTGCCAGCTCCCCCTGGGATAAAGCTCGGGAGCAGTACTTC.

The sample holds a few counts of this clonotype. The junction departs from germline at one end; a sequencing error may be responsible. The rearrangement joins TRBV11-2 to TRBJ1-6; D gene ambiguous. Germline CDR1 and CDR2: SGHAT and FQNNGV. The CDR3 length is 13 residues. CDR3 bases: TGTGCCAGCAGCTCGGCTCTGGATTCACCCCCCCACTTT. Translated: CASSSALDSPPHF.

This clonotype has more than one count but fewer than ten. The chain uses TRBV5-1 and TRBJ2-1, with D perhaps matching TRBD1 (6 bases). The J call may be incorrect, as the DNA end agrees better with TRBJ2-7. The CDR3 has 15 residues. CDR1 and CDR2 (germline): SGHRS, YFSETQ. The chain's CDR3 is CASSRSQGSYNEQYF. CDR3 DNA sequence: TGCGCCAGCAGCAGGTCCCAGGGGTCCTACAATGAGCAGTACTTC.

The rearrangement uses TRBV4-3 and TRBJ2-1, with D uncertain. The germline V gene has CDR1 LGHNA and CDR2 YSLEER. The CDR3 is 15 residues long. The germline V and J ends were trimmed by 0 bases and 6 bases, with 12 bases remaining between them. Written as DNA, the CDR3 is TGCGCCAGCAGCCAAGATTACGACCCTAGCAATGAGCAGTTCTTC. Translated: CASSQDYDPSNEQFF.

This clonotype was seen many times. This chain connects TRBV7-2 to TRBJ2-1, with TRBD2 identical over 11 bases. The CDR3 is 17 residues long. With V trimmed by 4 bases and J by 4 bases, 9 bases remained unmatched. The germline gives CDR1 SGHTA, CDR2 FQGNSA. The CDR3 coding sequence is TGTGCCAGCAGCTCTTCCCCCGGGACTAGCGGATACAATGAGCAGTTCTTC. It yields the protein CASSSSPGTSGYNEQFF.

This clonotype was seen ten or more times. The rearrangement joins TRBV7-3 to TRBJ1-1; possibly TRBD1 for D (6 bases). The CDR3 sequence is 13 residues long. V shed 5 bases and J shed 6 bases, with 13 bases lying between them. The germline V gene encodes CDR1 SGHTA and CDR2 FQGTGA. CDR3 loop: CASSKQGVSEAFF. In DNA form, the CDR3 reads TGTGCCAGCAGCAAACAGGGTGTGTCTGAAGCTTTCTTT.

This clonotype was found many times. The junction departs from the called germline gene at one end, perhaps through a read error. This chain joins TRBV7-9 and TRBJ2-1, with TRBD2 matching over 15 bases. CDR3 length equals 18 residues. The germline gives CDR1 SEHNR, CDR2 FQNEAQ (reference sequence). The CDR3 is CASSLVGLAGGLYNEQFF. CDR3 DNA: TGTGCCAGCAGCTTAGTCGGACTAGCGGGAGGGCTATACAATGAACAGTTCTTC.

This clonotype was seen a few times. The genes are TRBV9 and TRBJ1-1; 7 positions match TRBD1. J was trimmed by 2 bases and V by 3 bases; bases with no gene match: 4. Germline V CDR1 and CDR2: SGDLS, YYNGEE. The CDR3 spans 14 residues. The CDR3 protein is CASSAGQLNTEAFF. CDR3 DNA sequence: TGTGCCAGCAGCGCGGGACAGCTAAACACTGAAGCTTTCTTT.

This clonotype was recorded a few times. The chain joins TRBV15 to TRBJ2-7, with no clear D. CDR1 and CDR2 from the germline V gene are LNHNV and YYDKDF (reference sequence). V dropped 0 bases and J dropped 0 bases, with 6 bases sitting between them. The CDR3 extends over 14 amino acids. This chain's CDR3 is CATSREATSYEQYF. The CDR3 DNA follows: TGTGCCACCAGCAGAGAAGCTACCTCCTACGAGCAGTACTTC. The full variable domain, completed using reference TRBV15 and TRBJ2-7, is DAMVIQNPRYQVTQFGKPVTLSCSQTLNHNVMYWYQQKSSQAPKLLFHYYDKDFNNEADTPDNFQSRRPNTSFCFLDIRSPGLGDTAMYLCATSREATSYEQYFGPGTRLTVT.

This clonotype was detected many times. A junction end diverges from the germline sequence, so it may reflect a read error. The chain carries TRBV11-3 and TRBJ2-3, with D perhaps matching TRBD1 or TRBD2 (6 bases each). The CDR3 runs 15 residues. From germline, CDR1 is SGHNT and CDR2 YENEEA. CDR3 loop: CASTLRGDVTDTQYF. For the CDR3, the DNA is TGTGCCAGCACCTTAAGGGGGGATGTAACAGATACGCAGTATTTT.

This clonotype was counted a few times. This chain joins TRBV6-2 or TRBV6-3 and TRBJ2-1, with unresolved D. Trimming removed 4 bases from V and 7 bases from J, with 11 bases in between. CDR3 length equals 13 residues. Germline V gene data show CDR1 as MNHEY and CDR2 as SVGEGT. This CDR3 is CASSFLVRNEQFF. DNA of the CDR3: TGTGCCAGCAGTTTTTTAGTTAGGAATGAGCAGTTCTTC.

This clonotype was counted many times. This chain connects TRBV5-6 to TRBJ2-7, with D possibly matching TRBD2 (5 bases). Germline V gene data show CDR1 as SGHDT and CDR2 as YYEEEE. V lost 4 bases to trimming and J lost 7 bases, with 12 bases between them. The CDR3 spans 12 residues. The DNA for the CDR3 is TGTGCCAGCAGCATCAGAGGCGGGGAGCAGTACTTC. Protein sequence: CASSIRGGEQYF.

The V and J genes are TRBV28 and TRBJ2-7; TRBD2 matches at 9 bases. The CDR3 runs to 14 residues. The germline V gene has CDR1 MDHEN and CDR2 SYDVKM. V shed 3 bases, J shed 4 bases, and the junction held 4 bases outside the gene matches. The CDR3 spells CASSLREGMYEQYF. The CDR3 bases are TGTGCCAGCAGTTTGCGGGAGGGGATGTACGAGCAGTACTTC.

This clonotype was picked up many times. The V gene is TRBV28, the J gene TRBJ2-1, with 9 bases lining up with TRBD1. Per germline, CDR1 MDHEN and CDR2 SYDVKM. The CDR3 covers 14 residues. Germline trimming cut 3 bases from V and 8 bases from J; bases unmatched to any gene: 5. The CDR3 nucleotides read TGTGCCAGCAGTTTGACAGGGGGAACGGATGAGCAGTTCTTC. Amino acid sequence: CASSLTGGTDEQFF.